This T cell receptor beta chain was profiled in a study of T cells in Graves' hyperthyroidism and ophthalmopathy. Study findings and constraints: Clonotypes that were expanded in thyroid above 0.001 mostly appeared in blood too. A model built on 13 V-J features separated ophthalmopathy from stable hyperthyroidism.

The germline gives CDR1 LNHDA, CDR2 SQIVND (reference sequence). The J segment lost 5 bases and the V segment lost 9 bases, leaving 7 bases of the junction unmatched. The CDR3 has 14 residues. Hyperthyroidism patients were newly diagnosed, had disease duration under 2 months, and were aged 18 to 65 years. Fresh peripheral blood, roughly 9.8 ml of it, supplied the PBMCs. This clonotype was seen repeatedly, ten times or more. Antigen specificity is unknown. The source material, RNA transcripts, was used to amplify TCR beta CDR3 regions. TCR CDR3 underwent first-round RT-PCR with the HTBI primer set. Each CDR3 protein is one row after TCRdb ran MiXCR on the multiplex PCR reads. The profile shows fewer than 450,000 distinct CDR3 sequences, about 17% of them singletons.

The chain joins TRBV19 to TRBJ2-2; 9 nucleotides agree with TRBD1. Material for sequencing was blood. This clonotype was sampled from a woman aged 25 to 39 with Graves' hyperthyroidism that later progressed to Graves' ophthalmopathy. The DNA of the CDR3 is TGTGCCAGCCGATTCGGACAGGGGACCGGGGAGCTGTTTTTT. Encoded protein: CASRFGQGTGELFF.